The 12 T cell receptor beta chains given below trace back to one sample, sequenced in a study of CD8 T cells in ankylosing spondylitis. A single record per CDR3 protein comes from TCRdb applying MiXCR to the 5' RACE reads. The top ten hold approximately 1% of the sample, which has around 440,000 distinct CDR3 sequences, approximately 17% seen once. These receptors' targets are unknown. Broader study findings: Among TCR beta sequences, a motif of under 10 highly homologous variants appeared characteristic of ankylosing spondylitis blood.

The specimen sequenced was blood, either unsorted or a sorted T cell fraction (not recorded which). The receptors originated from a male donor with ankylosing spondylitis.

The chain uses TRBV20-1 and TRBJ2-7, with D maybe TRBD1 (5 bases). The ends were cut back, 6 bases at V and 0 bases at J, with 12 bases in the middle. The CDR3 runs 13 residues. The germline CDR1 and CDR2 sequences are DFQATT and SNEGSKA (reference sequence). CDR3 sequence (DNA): TGCAGTGCCCCGAGACAGAGCTCCTACGAGCAGTACTTC. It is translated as CSAPRQSSYEQYF.

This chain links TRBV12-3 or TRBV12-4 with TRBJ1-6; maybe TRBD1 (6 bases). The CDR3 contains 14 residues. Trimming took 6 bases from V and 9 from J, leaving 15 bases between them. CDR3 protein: CASRVQGASSPLHF. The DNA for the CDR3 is TGTGCCAGCAGGGTACAGGGAGCTAGTTCACCCCTCCACTTT.

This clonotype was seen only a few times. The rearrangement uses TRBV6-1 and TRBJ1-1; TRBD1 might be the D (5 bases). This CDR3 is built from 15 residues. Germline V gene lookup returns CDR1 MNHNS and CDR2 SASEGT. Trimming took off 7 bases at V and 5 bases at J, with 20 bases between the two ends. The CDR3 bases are TGTGCCAGCAATAACAAACCGGGACTAGGGACTGAAGCTTTCTTT. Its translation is CASNNKPGLGTEAFF.

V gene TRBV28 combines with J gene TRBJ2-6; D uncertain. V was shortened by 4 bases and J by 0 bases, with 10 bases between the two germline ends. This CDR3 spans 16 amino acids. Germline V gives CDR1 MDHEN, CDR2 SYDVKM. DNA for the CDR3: TGTGCCAGCAGTTCCCACGTGGCCTCTGGGGCCAACGTCCTGACTTTC. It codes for CASSSHVASGANVLTF.

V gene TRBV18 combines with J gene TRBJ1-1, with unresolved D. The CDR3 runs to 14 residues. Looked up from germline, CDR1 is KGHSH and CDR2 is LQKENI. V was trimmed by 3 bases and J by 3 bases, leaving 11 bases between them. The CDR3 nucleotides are TGTGCCAGCTCACCGCAAAACATGGACACTGAAGCTTTCTTT. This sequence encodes CASSPQNMDTEAFF.

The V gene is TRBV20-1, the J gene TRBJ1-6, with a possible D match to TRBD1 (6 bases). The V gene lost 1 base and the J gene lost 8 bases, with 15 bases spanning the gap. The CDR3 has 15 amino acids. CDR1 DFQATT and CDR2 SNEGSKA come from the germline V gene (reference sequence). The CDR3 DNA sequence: TGCAGTGCTAGAGTACAGGGTAAGGGGTATTCACCCCTCCACTTT. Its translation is CSARVQGKGYSPLHF.

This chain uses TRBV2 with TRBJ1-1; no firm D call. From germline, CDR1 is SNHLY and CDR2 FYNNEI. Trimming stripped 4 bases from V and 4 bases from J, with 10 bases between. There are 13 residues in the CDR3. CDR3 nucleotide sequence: TGTGCCAGCAGTGGGTTGGTAGGCACTGAAGCTTTCTTT. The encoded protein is CASSGLVGTEAFF. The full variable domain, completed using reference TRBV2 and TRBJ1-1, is EPEVTQTPSHQVTQMGQEVILRCVPISNHLYFYWYRQILGQKVEFLVSFYNNEISEKSEIFDDQFSVERPDGSNFTLKIRSTKLEDSAMYFCASSGLVGTEAFFGQGTRLTVV.

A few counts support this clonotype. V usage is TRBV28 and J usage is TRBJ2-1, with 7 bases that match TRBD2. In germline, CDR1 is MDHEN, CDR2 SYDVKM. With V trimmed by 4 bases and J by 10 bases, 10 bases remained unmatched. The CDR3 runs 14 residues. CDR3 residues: CASSSRDGRREQFF. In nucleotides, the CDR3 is TGTGCCAGCAGTTCCCGGGACGGGAGGAGGGAGCAGTTCTTC.

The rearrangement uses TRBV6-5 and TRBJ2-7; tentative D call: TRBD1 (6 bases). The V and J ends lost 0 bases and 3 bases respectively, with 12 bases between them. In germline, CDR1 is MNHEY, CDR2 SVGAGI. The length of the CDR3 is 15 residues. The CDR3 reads CASSYSRPGVYEQYF. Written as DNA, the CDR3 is TGTGCCAGCAGTTACTCGAGGCCAGGGGTCTACGAGCAGTACTTC.

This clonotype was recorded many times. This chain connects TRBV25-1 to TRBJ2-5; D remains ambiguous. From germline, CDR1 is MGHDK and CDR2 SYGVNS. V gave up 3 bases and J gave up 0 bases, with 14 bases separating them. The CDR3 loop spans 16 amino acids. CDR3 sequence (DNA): TGTGCCAGCAGTGACCAGATTACAGCGTACCAAGAGACCCAGTACTTC. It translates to CASSDQITAYQETQYF.

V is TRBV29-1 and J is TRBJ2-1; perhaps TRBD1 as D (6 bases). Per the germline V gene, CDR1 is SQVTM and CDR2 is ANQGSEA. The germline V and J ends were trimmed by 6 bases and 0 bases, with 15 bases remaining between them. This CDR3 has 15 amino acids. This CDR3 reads CSVGKQGSSYNEQFF. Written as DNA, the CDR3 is TGCAGCGTAGGAAAACAGGGAAGCTCCTACAATGAGCAGTTCTTC.

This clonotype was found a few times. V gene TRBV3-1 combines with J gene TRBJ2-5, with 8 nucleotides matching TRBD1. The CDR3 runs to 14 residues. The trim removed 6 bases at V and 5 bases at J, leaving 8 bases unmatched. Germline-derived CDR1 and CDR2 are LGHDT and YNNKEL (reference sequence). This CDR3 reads CASSSRGPSETQYF. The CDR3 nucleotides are TGTGCCAGCAGTTCCAGGGGGCCAAGCGAGACCCAGTACTTC.